This TCR beta chain derives from a study of identical twins. Study outcomes and limitations: The models gave estimates that fell short of the out-of-frame TCR alpha sharing seen in monozygotic twins.

Regarding this clonotype: Antigen: not known.

Germline V lookup: CDR1 SEHNR, CDR2 FQNEAQ (reference sequence). CDR3 length: 13 amino acids. V was shortened by 5 bases and J by 4 bases, with 10 bases between the two germline ends. One entry per CDR3 protein, called by TCRdb with MiXCR from the 5' RACE reads. The table records about 790,000 distinct CDR3 sequences, 18% of them present only once. These sequences were also reported in another study, on T cells expressing NK-cell markers. From that paper: It was from sorted CD3+CD56+NKG2C+, CD3+CD56+NKG2C- and CD3+CD56-NKG2C+ T cells that TCR beta repertoires came. The share of CD8+ T cells held by dominant NKG2C+ clonotypes was about 1.0-8% in six donors.

This chain joins TRBV7-9 and TRBJ2-3; D ambiguous. Sequenced input: PBMCs. The sequence was collected from a young woman in good health. The CDR3 protein is CASSLDHSDTQYF. In DNA, the CDR3 is TGTGCCAGCAGCCTCGACCACTCAGATACGCAGTATTTT.